This entry is about one TCR beta chain. This clonotype was observed many times. Its antigen is currently not known. One base away there is no much larger clone; base qualities are not given. These data belong to a study of T cells in Graves' hyperthyroidism and ophthalmopathy (dated by TCRdb to the late 2010s). Some background on the complete study: Peripheral blood samples were taken at the time of initial diagnosis, prior to any treatment. TCR V-J signatures able to tell the groups apart were searched for in a discovery cohort of around 95 patients, of whom more than 40 had Graves' ophthalmopathy and more than 55 had stable Graves' hyperthyroidism. An independent validation cohort of around 20 hyperthyroidism patients and 17 patients who later progressed to ophthalmopathy tested prospective prediction of ophthalmopathy. The 100 discovery patients were randomly split 7:3 into training and test sets. The study also compared thyroid tissue and blood T-cell repertoires from roughly six Graves' hyperthyroidism patients. After blood sampling, hyperthyroidism patients were treated with methimazole at a starting dose of 30 mg daily, and ophthalmopathy patients were treated with high-dose intravenous methylprednisolone. According to the paper, TCR Vbeta CDR3 sequencing was carried out on 135 peripheral blood samples, which came from some 41 ophthalmopathy, around 74 hyperthyroidism and about 17 progressor patients.

The germline ends are 6 bases apart after V is trimmed by 1 base and J by 2 bases. In the germline V gene (reference sequence), CDR1 corresponds to SEHNR and CDR2 to FQNEAQ. From cysteine to phenylalanine, the CDR3 is 13 amino acids long. Only CDR3 DNA remains: 39 bases, in frame from the first base. Results the study describes overall, beyond this receptor: In validation, the model predicted progression to ophthalmopathy with over 60% sensitivity and 72% to 85% specificity, a median of 6.5 months before onset. A 13 V-J signature model separated ophthalmopathy from stable hyperthyroidism, with roughly 88% sensitivity and 81% to 83% specificity in cross-validation and 80%/75% in testing. No statistical method was used to set the sample size in advance, and investigators knew the group allocation. Blood samples also contained most of the expanded thyroid clonotypes (frequency above 0.001), which suggests that blood repertoires may reflect thyroid immune responses.

TCR beta CDR3 regions were amplified from RNA transcripts. A first-round RT-PCR of the TCR CDR3 used the HTBI primer set with the Qiagen OneStep RT-PCR kit. A second multiplex PCR round built the libraries, followed by size selection and purification. Paired-end sequencing of the libraries was performed with 100 bp reads on an Illumina HiSeq2000. The authors' analysis ran thus. SOAPnuke was used to process the raw data, throwing out any read that contained adapters or uncalled bases, had a mean Phred below 15, or lacked an exact constant-primer or identifier match. COPE v1.2.5 was used to merge the high-quality paired reads, and each unique nucleotide sequence was defined as a clonotype. Clonotypes were aligned to IMGT TRBV, TRBD and TRBJ reference segments using MiTCR v1.1. Analysis was restricted to V-J combinations with a frequency above 0.0001, which covered 99.2% of repertoires. A TCS score was defined as the ratio of F50 (clonal expansion) to E x V (chaos), with BLOSUM62-based TCRdist applied between CDR3 peptides within each V-J. Welch's t-statistics and random forest reduced fewer than 550 V-J features to roughly 13, which were used in a naive Bayes classifier (R e1071). Starting from the raw public reads, TCRdb applied fastp trimming at Q25, assembled clones with MiXCR and retained in-frame beta chains. Rows merge per CDR3 protein into single entries with the most common DNA and genes. These V and J calls derive from TCRdb rather than the authors' analysis. This sample lists about 350,000 distinct CDR3 sequences; approximately 14% were detected once. The ten largest clones capture around 23% of the sample.

Stable Graves' hyperthyroidism was defined as the absence of progression to ophthalmopathy over 18 months of follow-up. Hyperthyroidism patients were newly diagnosed, had a disease duration of under 2 months, and were aged 18 to 65 years. Exclusion was applied to patients with uncontrolled infections, other autoimmune diseases, pregnancy or lactation. Diagnoses were established on the basis of clinical symptoms, serum thyroxine and TRAb, thyroid ultrasound, and orbital computed tomography. Ficoll-Paque density gradient centrifugation was used to isolate PBMCs from about 10 ml of fresh peripheral blood. Trizol reagent was used to extract total RNA, and RNA quality was then checked on an Agilent 2100 Bioanalyzer.

The V gene is TRBV7-9 and the J gene is TRBJ2-7; a confident D gene designation cannot be given. What was sequenced was blood. The source is a woman aged 25 to 45 with Graves' hyperthyroidism. The nucleotides read TGTGCCAGCAGCTTAGACATGACCTACGAGCAGTACTTC. This translates into CASSLDMTYEQYF. The full variable domain, completed from the reference TRBV7-9 and TRBJ2-7 proteins outside the CDR3, reads DTGVSQNPRHKITKRGQNVTFRCDPISEHNRLYWYRQTLGQGPEFLTYFQNEAQLEKSRLLSDRFSAERPKGSFSTLEIQRTEQGDSAMYLCASSLDMTYEQYFGPGTRLTVT.